Listed here is a single T cell receptor beta chain. This sample is drawn from a study of shared clonotypes between healthy human individuals. Germline values: CDR1 SGHVS, CDR2 FQNEAQ. The CDR3 contains 18 residues. V was pared by 1 base and J by 3 bases, with 9 bases of the junction left unmatched. Naive CD8 cells lacked CD45RO and underwent positive selection for CCR7, leaving out terminally differentiated effector memory CD45RA+ cells. The genomic DNA of each subset was split evenly across several immunoSEQ plates. Authors' methods: Sequence data from immunoSEQ were junction-only and lacked quality scores; consequently, filtering differed. Libraries were prepared by immunoSEQ multiplex PCR; TCRdb keeps only in-frame clonotypes and omits some of them. V, J and clone size reflect that table, while D and trimming were determined from the DNA. The table lists some 2 million clones, approximately 94% of them singletons, with about 1.1% in the top ten.

The chain uses TRBV7-8 and TRBJ2-1; 10 bases map to TRBD2. This TCR was sampled from a man between 18 and 35 years old in good health. The sample was naive CD8+ T cells sorted from blood. The CDR3 bases are TGTGCCAGCAGCTTAGGACTAGCGGGCGACACTCTCTACAATGAGCAGTTCTTC. It codes for CASSLGLAGDTLYNEQFF.